The sequence of this T cell receptor beta chain was determined in a study of blood T cell repertoires in COVID-19 (dated by TCRdb to about 2020). As for the study more broadly: The collaborator samples originated in the United States, Italy and Spain and spanned the acute and convalescent phases of COVID-19. A freely available public database, intended as a resource for researchers studying the immune response to SARS-CoV-2, is where the repertoires were released. Where available, HLA class I and class II types were taken from metadata supplied by the sample provider and were not determined by assay-based typing. Sample metadata almost always included a de-identified subject ID, COVID-19 status, age in years and sex. Deeply sampled blood TCRbeta repertoires from subjects exposed to, actively infected with, or recovered from COVID-19 were included in the dataset. The samples were drawn from two sources: the first 160 participants of the ongoing ImmuneRACE study, and some 1,300 subjects contributed by 6 global collaborators. The prospective study material was composed of cDNA or gDNA derived from T cells, B-cell-depleted T cells, or PBMCs. What the authors observed across the whole study: The amount of clinical and demographic metadata varied by source and participant and was provided uncurated.

The immunoSEQ Assay, a bias-controlled multiplex PCR, was used to amplify TCRbeta CDR3 regions from genomic DNA. Turning to the authors' computational methods: Nucleated cell counts per sample were estimated from amplification of reference gene primers within the assay. Sequence reads were collapsed and filtered to measure the absolute abundance of every unique TCRbeta CDR3 rearrangement. For each sample, productive Simpson clonality was calculated as the square root of Simpson's diversity index across productive rearrangements. TCRdb carries this immuneACCESS record with in-frame sequences only. Its versions omit some clonotypes, under half of them owing to an unresolved V gene in the studies checked, with the rest unexplained. D and trimming come from the DNA, and the V and J calls and clone size come from that table. In all, the sample holds some 290,000 clones, and over 65% of those were seen once. 3.5% to 5.5% of the sample goes to the ten largest clones.

Another Seattle source contributed samples from volunteer blood donors who had recovered from COVID-19. Whole blood was collected in K2EDTA tubes by collaborating institutions according to the institutions' own protocols. For TCRbeta analysis, collaborators shipped samples as frozen whole blood, isolated PBMCs, or DNA extracted from either of those sample types. The junction shows trimming of 3 bases on V and 0 bases on J, plus 24 bases between the germline ends. The CDR3 runs 20 residues from the cysteine to the phenylalanine. The DNA shown is the 60-base CDR3, in frame from base 1. The germline V gene provides CDR1 KGHSH and CDR2 LQKENI. A note on this clone: The antigen it binds to is not known. One base away there is no much larger clone; base qualities are not given.

The sample comprised peripheral blood. This sequence uses TRBV18 and TRBJ2-4, with no reliable assignment of the D segment. This clonotype was sampled from a man in his sixties who had recovered from COVID-19. The nucleotides read TGTGCCAGCTCACCGTTGGGCCCGCCCCGAAATATTGGAGCCAAAAACATTCAGTACTTC. Its amino acids are CASSPLGPPRNIGAKNIQYF.